This entry describes one TCR beta chain. Here immunoSEQ multiplex PCR was the method, and the copy in TCRdb shows in-frame clones only, minus some. Seen here are 95,000 or so clones, about 93% observed once, and the top ten hold 15% to 20%. The sample originates from a study of graft-versus-host responses after intestinal transplantation. Study at large: Multivisceral, liver-intestinal, or isolated intestinal transplants were received by the recipients.

Germline assignment: CDR1 SGHVS and CDR2 FNYEAQ. The CDR3 totals 13 residues. The chain has TRBV7-6 and TRBJ2-5; 11 bases are shared with TRBD2. The DNA end is a closer match to TRBJ2-7, so the J assignment may be wrong. The sequencing used PBMCs, collected about 440 days after intestinal transplant. The TCR originated in a human patient who received an intestinal transplant, so some T cells may come from the graft donor. The chain's CDR3 is CASSPGTSGEQYF. The DNA of the CDR3 is TGTGCCAGCAGCCCTGGGACTAGCGGCGAGCAGTACTTC.